These T cell receptor beta chains were read from a single sample in a study of T-cell memory formation after mild COVID-19. TCRdb ran MiXCR on the 5' RACE reads and lists one entry per CDR3 protein. The sample carries roughly 200,000 distinct CDR3 sequences, around 16% recorded once. Sequencing used PBMCs or a T cell subset sorted from them (not recorded which). These receptors all come from an adult woman who had mild COVID-19 (a few samples of this study predate the infection). Cell type and time point are not known. CDR3s leave out the opening cysteine and the closing phenylalanine or tryptophan.

J gene,V gene,CDR3 protein
TRBJ2-6,TRBV4-3,ASSQDPRGASGANVLT
TRBJ2-5,TRBV11-3,ASSKGLAGARWETQY
TRBJ1-2,TRBV6-5,ASSAGANYGYT
TRBJ1-6,TRBV12-3/TRBV12-4,ASSSGSSYNSPLH
TRBJ2-7,TRBV6-2/TRBV6-3,ASSSASHYEQY
TRBJ2-1,TRBV11-3,ASSLGGTRSYNEQF
TRBJ2-7,TRBV15,ATSRDRGPGFEQY
TRBJ1-5,TRBV5-1,ASRPGTASNQPQH
TRBJ2-7,TRBV5-1,ASSLDPSGGYEQY
TRBJ2-7,TRBV12-3/TRBV12-4,ASSRHSGGYEQY
TRBJ2-7,TRBV6-6,ASSILAGGSYEQY
TRBJ1-1,TRBV7-9,ASSTAGNTEAF
TRBJ2-2,TRBV7-2,ASSSNGGYTGELF
TRBJ2-3,TRBV2,ASSGENPRTDTQY
TRBJ2-7,TRBV6-5,ASSPTGISYEQY
TRBJ2-1,TRBV7-9,ASSLAGGRTYNEQF
TRBJ2-1,TRBV4-1,ASSQETSGSYNEQF
TRBJ2-2,TRBV7-2,ATPAPGQGSNTGELF
TRBJ2-3,TRBV5-1,ASTLSGGTDTQY
TRBJ2-1,TRBV19,ASSTRQTEQF
TRBJ2-7,TRBV29-1,SVYLGQGRREQY
TRBJ2-1,TRBV24-1,ATSDWTANNEQF
TRBJ2-1,TRBV10-3,AISGVAGGNEQF
TRBJ1-1,TRBV7-9,ASSLMGSNTEAF
TRBJ2-7,TRBV12-3/TRBV12-4,ASSLALQGYYEQY
TRBJ1-4,TRBV7-9,ASSPPIQGANEKLF
TRBJ1-1,TRBV20-1,SASRQSTEAF
TRBJ2-5,TRBV24-1,ATGPGQLETQY
TRBJ2-2,TRBV10-3,ATGGSSAGELF
TRBJ2-5,TRBV7-8,ASSRSGLAGGIGQETQY
TRBJ2-1,TRBV5-1,ASSLDRVGEQF
TRBJ2-2,TRBV5-6,ASSTDRGLGELF
TRBJ2-3,TRBV7-9,ASSRGEGTQY